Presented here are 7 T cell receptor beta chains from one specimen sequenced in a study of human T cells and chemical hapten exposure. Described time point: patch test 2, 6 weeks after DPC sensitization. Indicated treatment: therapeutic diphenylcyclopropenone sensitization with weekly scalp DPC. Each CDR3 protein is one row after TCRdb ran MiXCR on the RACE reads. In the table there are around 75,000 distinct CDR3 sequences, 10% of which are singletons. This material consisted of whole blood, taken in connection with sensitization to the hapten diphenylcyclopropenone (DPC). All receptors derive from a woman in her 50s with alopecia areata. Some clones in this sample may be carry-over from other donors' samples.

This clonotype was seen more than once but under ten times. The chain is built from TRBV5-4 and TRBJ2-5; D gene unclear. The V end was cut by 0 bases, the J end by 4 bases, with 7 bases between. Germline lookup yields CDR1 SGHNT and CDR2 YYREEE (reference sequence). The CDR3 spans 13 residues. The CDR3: CASSLDRPETQYF. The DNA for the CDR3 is TGTGCCAGCAGCTTGGACAGACCAGAGACCCAGTACTTC.

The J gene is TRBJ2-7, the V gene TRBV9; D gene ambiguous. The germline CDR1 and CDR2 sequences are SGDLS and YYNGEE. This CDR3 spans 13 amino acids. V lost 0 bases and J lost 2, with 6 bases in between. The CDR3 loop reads CASSVGTAYEQYF. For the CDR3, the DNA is TGTGCCAGCAGCGTAGGGACGGCCTACGAGCAGTACTTC. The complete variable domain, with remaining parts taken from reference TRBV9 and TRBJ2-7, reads DSGVTQTPKHLITATGQRVTLRCSPRSGDLSVYWYQQSLDQGLQFLIQYYNGEERAKGNILERFSAQQFPDLHSELNLSSLELGDSALYFCASSVGTAYEQYFGPGTRLTVT.

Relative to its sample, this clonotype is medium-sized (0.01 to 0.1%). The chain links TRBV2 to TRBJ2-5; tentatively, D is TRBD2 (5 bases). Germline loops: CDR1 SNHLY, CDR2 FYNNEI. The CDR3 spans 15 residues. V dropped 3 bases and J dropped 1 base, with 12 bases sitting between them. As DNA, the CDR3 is TGTGCCAGCAGTGATGGACTGTCTTTCCAAGAGACCCAGTACTTC. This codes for CASSDGLSFQETQYF.

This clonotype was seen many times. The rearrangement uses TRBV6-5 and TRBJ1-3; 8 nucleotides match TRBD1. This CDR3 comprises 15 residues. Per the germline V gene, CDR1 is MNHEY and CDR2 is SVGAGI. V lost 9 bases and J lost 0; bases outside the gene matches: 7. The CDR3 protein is CASRGQGSSGNTIYF. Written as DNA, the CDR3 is TGTGCCAGTAGAGGACAGGGAAGCTCTGGAAACACCATATATTTT.

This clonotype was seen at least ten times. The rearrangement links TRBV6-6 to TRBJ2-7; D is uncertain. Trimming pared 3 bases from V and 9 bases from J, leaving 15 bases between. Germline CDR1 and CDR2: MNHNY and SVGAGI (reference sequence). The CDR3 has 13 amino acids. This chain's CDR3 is CASSYPNNPGQYF. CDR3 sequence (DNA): TGTGCCAGCAGTTATCCCAACAACCCCGGGCAGTACTTC.

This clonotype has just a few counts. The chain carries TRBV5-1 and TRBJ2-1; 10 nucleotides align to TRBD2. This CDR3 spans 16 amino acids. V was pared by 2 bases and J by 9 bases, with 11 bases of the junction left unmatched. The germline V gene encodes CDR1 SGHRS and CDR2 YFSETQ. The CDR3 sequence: CASSLEGLAESGEQFF. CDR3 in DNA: TGCGCCAGCAGCTTAGAAGGACTAGCGGAGAGCGGTGAGCAGTTCTTC. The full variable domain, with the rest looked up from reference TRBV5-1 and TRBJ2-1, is KAGVTQTPRYLIKTRGQQVTLSCSPISGHRSVSWYQQTPGQGLQFLFEYFSETQRNKGNFPGRFSGRQFSNSRSEMNVSTLELGDSALYLCASSLEGLAESGEQFFGPGTRLTVL.

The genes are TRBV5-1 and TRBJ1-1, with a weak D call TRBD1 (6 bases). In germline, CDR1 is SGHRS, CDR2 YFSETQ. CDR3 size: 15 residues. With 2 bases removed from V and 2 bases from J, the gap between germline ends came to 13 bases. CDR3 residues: CASSLTGSGNTEAFF. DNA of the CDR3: TGCGCCAGCAGCTTAACAGGGAGTGGCAACACTGAAGCTTTCTTT. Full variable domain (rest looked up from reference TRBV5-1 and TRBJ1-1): KAGVTQTPRYLIKTRGQQVTLSCSPISGHRSVSWYQQTPGQGLQFLFEYFSETQRNKGNFPGRFSGRQFSNSRSEMNVSTLELGDSALYLCASSLTGSGNTEAFFGQGTRLTVV.